This TCR beta chain emerged from a study of radiotherapy plus CTLA-4 blockade in lung cancer. As for the study in general: Among enrolled patients, under 20% responded and around 30% achieved disease control.

Comment on this clone: No antigen is known for it. The junction departs from the called germline gene at one end, perhaps through a read error.

Focal radiation and CTLA-4 blockade (ipilimumab) were tested in chemo-refractory metastatic non-small-cell lung cancer patients. Regarding the study as a whole: Radiotherapy with ipilimumab was followed by blood expansion of tumor-derived clones.

The assay was immunoSEQ multiplex PCR, and TCRdb's table has in-frame clones only and misses some. This table has about 73,000 clones, about nine tenths appearing once. CDR3 length: 12 amino acids. Germline CDR1 is MNHEY and CDR2 is SMNVEV (reference sequence). This material consisted of peripheral blood, taken from a patient treated with radiotherapy plus ipilimumab. The TCR comes from a human donor with non-small cell lung cancer that progressed on radiotherapy plus ipilimumab. This rearrangement joins TRBV27 to TRBJ1-1; no clear D gene. The CDR3: CASSDRDTEAFF. CDR3 in DNA: TGTGCCAGCAGTGATCGTGACACCGAAGCTTTCTTT.